This entry lists 20 T cell receptor beta chains sequenced from one sample in a study of response to subunit inactivated influenza vaccine. TCRdb reprocessed the RT-PCR reads via MiXCR and lists one record per CDR3 protein. This sample carries around 540,000 distinct CDR3 sequences, approximately 12% of them seen once, and the ten largest clones take roughly 10%. Sample: PBMCs from blood, taken on the day of vaccination. Receptors originate from a man aged 50 to 59 who received an inactivated influenza vaccine.

J is TRBJ2-3 and V is TRBV5-4; 8 bases are shared with TRBD2. The CDR3 contains 15 residues. CDR1 and CDR2 (germline): SGHNT, YYREEE (reference sequence). J gave up 6 bases and V 4 bases, and 10 bases lay outside the gene matches. The CDR3 region has the DNA TGTGCCAGCAGCATCACCGGGGGGGCCGTGGATACGCAGTATTTT. Amino acid sequence: CASSITGGAVDTQYF.

This clonotype was recorded at least ten times. The J gene is TRBJ2-3, the V gene TRBV12-3 or TRBV12-4; 10 bases map to TRBD2. The CDR3 is 15 amino acids. The ends lost 4 bases at V and 6 bases at J; junction bases unmatched: 7. The DNA for the CDR3 is TGTGCCAGCAGTTGGAGCGGGGGGGCCGGTGATACGCAGTATTTT. This codes for CASSWSGGAGDTQYF.

The table lists this clonotype with many counts. V and J are TRBV11-2 and TRBJ2-1; TRBD1 matches at 7 bases. The CDR3 length is 15 residues. Germline V gene data show CDR1 as SGHAT and CDR2 as FQNNGV. With 4 bases clipped from V and 4 bases from J, the junction kept 7 bases outside the gene matches. CDR3 sequence reads: CASSYRGYLYNEQFF. In nucleotides, the CDR3 is TGTGCCAGCAGCTACAGGGGATACCTATACAATGAGCAGTTCTTC.

This chain connects TRBV7-9 to TRBJ1-5, with 10 bases that match TRBD1. Germline lookup yields CDR1 SEHNR and CDR2 FQNEAQ (reference sequence). The CDR3 consists of 15 residues. V was clipped by 1 base and J by 6 bases; unmatched bases: 3. CDR3 sequence (DNA): TGTGCCAGCAGCTTAGGGGACAGGGGCGGTCAGCCCCAGCATTTT. Translation gives CASSLGDRGGQPQHF.

This clonotype has a handful of counts. The chain recombines TRBV12-3 or TRBV12-4 with TRBJ2-5; 9 bases line up with TRBD1. The CDR3 is made up of 15 amino acids. V dropped 2 bases and J dropped 3; count of bases not matched to a gene: 4. The CDR3 DNA reads TGTGCCAGCAGTTTACCGCGGGACAGGGAAGAGACCCAGTACTTC. Encoded protein: CASSLPRDREETQYF.

This clonotype came up many times. The junction shows a germline mismatch at one end, possibly a read error. This chain connects TRBV5-1 to TRBJ2-5, with 8 bases that match TRBD2. Germline-derived CDR1 and CDR2 are SGHRS and YFSETQ. The CDR3 sequence is 14 residues long. CDR3 protein: CASSLTGGSETQYF. The DNA for the CDR3 is TGTGCCAGCAGCTTAACGGGGGGGAGCGAGACCCAGTACTTC.

This clonotype occurred a few times. The genes are TRBV20-1 and TRBJ1-6; 7 bases agree with TRBD1. Germline assignment: CDR1 DFQATT and CDR2 SNEGSKA (reference sequence). The trim removed 1 base at V and 7 bases at J, leaving 4 bases unmatched. The CDR3 runs to 14 residues. The CDR3 spells CSARGTGRNSPLHF. CDR3 nucleotides: TGCAGTGCTAGAGGGACAGGCCGCAATTCACCCCTCCACTTT.

The sample holds many counts of this clonotype. This rearrangement joins TRBV6-1 to TRBJ2-1; no definite D call. The germline CDR1 and CDR2 sequences are MNHNS and SASEGT. The CDR3 is made up of 13 amino acids. V was clipped by 9 bases and J by 0 bases, with 9 bases between them. The CDR3 DNA reads as TGTGCCAGTGCCCAGAGCTCCTACAATGAGCAGTTCTTC. This sequence encodes CASAQSSYNEQFF.

J is TRBJ1-2 and V is TRBV6-2 or TRBV6-3, with TRBD1 as a possible D gene (5 bases). The length of the CDR3 is 11 residues. V lost 2 bases, J lost 13 bases, and 11 bases lay in between. Germline V lookup: CDR1 MNHEY, CDR2 SVGEGT. The CDR3 spells CASSYGGKITF. The CDR3 DNA reads TGTGCCAGCAGTTACGGGGGGAAGATCACCTTC.

V usage is TRBV4-1 and J usage is TRBJ2-4; 12 bases agree with TRBD2. Germline V gene sequence: CDR1 MGHRA, CDR2 YSYEKL. V gave up 0 bases and J gave up 1 base; unmatched junction bases: 16. CDR3 length: 22 amino acids. The chain's CDR3 is CASSQDPAASGRARGAKNIQYF. CDR3 sequence (DNA): TGCGCCAGCAGCCAAGACCCCGCGGCTAGCGGGAGGGCGAGGGGGGCCAAAAACATTCAGTACTTC.

This clonotype was counted a few times. The V call is TRBV7-9, the J call TRBJ2-1; TRBD2 aligns across 10 bases. The CDR3 extends over 17 amino acids. CDR1 is SEHNR and CDR2 is FQNEAQ in the germline V gene (reference sequence). Trimming removed 0 bases from V and 9 bases from J; junction bases left unmatched: 11. The CDR3 sequence: CASSLATSSGSSGEQFF. The CDR3 nucleotides read TGTGCCAGCAGCTTAGCCACTTCTAGCGGGAGTAGTGGTGAGCAGTTCTTC.

This sequence joins TRBV5-5 and TRBJ2-7, with D unclear. This CDR3 region has 14 residues. Germline-derived CDR1 and CDR2 are SGHKS and YYEKEE (reference sequence). V lost 2 bases to trimming and J lost 0 bases, with 9 bases between them. CDR3 coding DNA: TGTGCCAGCAGCTTCGGACCGGCCTCCTACGAGCAGTACTTC. Translated, it gives CASSFGPASYEQYF.

The chain employs TRBV18 and TRBJ1-1, with no clear D. The germline V and J ends were trimmed by 4 bases and 1 base, with 7 bases remaining between them. Germline-derived CDR1 and CDR2 are KGHSH and LQKENI. This CDR3 has 13 amino acids. The CDR3 loop is CASSREENTEAFF. The CDR3 coding sequence is TGTGCCAGCTCACGGGAAGAGAACACTGAAGCTTTCTTT.

There are a few counts of this clonotype. The chain combines TRBV20-1 with TRBJ2-3, with TRBD1 as a possible D gene (6 bases). Deletions cut 5 bases from V and 3 bases from J, with 12 bases between. Germline V gene data show CDR1 as DFQATT and CDR2 as SNEGSKA (reference sequence). This CDR3 has 13 amino acids. Here the CDR3 reads CSALTGTTDTQYF. CDR3 coding DNA: TGCAGTGCTTTAACAGGGACGACAGATACGCAGTATTTT.

The chain carries TRBV28 and TRBJ2-1; D might be TRBD1 (5 bases). This CDR3 has 14 residues. The V gene's germline CDR1 is MDHEN and CDR2 SYDVKM. Trimming pared 7 bases from V and 7 bases from J, leaving 17 bases between. Here the CDR3 DNA reads TGTGCCAGCACCCTGGGGCAAGCGTCAAATGAGCAGTTCTTC. Residues: CASTLGQASNEQFF.

This clonotype has at least ten counts. The J gene is TRBJ1-2, the V gene TRBV28; D is unresolved. V was shortened by 3 bases and J by 4 bases, with 9 bases between the two germline ends. This CDR3 region has 13 residues. Germline lookup yields CDR1 MDHEN and CDR2 SYDVKM. CDR3 sequence (DNA): TGTGCCAGCAGTTTCGATAGCGGCTATGGCTACACCTTC. Translation gives CASSFDSGYGYTF.

The chain recombines TRBV4-1 with TRBJ1-5; the D is unclear. This CDR3 has 15 amino acids. With 1 base removed from V and 4 bases from J, the gap between germline ends came to 11 bases. CDR1 and CDR2 from the germline V gene are MGHRA and YSYEKL. CDR3 in amino acids: CASSQVGRGNQPQHF. CDR3 coding DNA: TGCGCCAGCAGCCAAGTTGGGCGGGGTAATCAGCCCCAGCATTTT.

V gene TRBV20-1 combines with J gene TRBJ1-6; possible D gene TRBD1, 6 bases. This CDR3 is built from 15 residues. Trimming removed 6 bases at V and 7 bases at J, with 19 bases between. Germline V CDR1 and CDR2: DFQATT, SNEGSKA (reference sequence). CDR3 bases: TGCAGTGCCATAAGACCCGGGACATCCAATTCACCCCTCCACTTT. This translates into CSAIRPGTSNSPLHF.

This clonotype showed up many times. The chain couples TRBV20-1 to TRBJ2-4, with D tentatively TRBD1 or TRBD2 (7 bases each). The CDR3 has 17 residues. Trimming took off 3 bases at V and 0 bases at J, with 18 bases between the two ends. CDR1 DFQATT and CDR2 SNEGSKA come from the germline V gene (reference sequence). CDR3 nucleotide sequence: TGCAGTGCTAGTCCAATGAGCGGGGACAGAGCCAAAAACATTCAGTACTTC. Its translation is CSASPMSGDRAKNIQYF.

The V and J genes are TRBV4-3 and TRBJ2-1; maybe TRBD2 (6 bases). Germline CDR1 LGHNA, CDR2 YSLEER. The germline V and J ends were trimmed by 1 base and 13 bases, with 23 bases remaining between them. The CDR3 length is 16 residues. The chain's CDR3 is CASSQGEVGGVPRQFF. The CDR3 DNA is TGCGCCAGCAGCCAAGGAGAGGTGGGAGGAGTGCCCCGACAGTTCTTC.